The table lists the clone carrying this T cell receptor beta chain with a count of one. These data are taken from a study of blood T cell repertoires in COVID-19. Overall study: Samples representing acute and convalescent COVID-19 were sourced from the United States, Italy and Spain.

The CDR3 is 14 amino acids. V dropped 9 bases and J dropped 6 bases, with 15 bases sitting between them. Germline CDR1 and CDR2: MDHEN and SYDVKM. Recruitment covered some 25 US areas and drew participants whose ages spanned roughly 18 to 100 years. TCRdb's table, derived via immunoSEQ multiplex PCR, lists solely in-frame clones and lacks some. The profile shows approximately 210,000 clones, approximately 80% of them singletons. This clonotype was sampled from a woman in her forties or fifties with acute COVID-19. Input material: PBMCs or T cells enriched from blood (not recorded which). The gene calls are TRBV28 and TRBJ1-6; D is uncertain. CDR3 amino acids: CASRAVSGNSPLHF. CDR3 in DNA: TGTGCCAGTAGAGCGGTTTCGGGTAATTCACCCCTCCACTTT.